What follows are 21 T cell receptor beta chains derived from one specimen sequenced in a study of multiple sclerosis patients with progressive multifocal leukoencephalopathy. Assay: immunoSEQ multiplex PCR; the TCRdb copy retains only in-frame clones and omits some. The table lists under 40,000 clones, 80% to 95% of them singletons, with 1.9% in the top ten. Sample time point: before natalizumab initiation. The sequencing input was PBMCs. The receptors stem from a man aged 25 to 40 with multiple sclerosis.

The rearrangement joins TRBV19 to TRBJ1-1, with a weak D call TRBD1 (5 bases). V gave up 4 bases and J gave up 0 bases, with 9 bases separating them. The CDR3 is 14 amino acids. CDR1 is LNHDA and CDR2 is SQIVND in the germline V gene (reference sequence). This CDR3 reads CASSNRILNTEAFF. The CDR3 DNA is TGTGCCAGTAGTAACAGGATATTGAACACTGAAGCTTTCTTT.

V gene TRBV6-6 combines with J gene TRBJ1-1, with D uncertain. This CDR3 is 14 amino acids long. V lost 0 bases and J 4 bases, leaving 9 bases between the germline ends. Per the germline V gene, CDR1 is MNHNY and CDR2 is SVGAGI (reference sequence). CDR3 DNA: TGTGCCAGCAGTTACTCCCGGGCGGGCACTGAAGCTTTCTTT. Its protein is CASSYSRAGTEAFF.

The chain is built from TRBV7-2 and TRBJ1-2; tentative D call: TRBD1 (6 bases). Trimming left V 5 bases short and J 5 bases short, with 12 bases between. This CDR3 contains 13 residues. Germline assignment: CDR1 SGHTA and CDR2 FQGNSA. The CDR3 sequence is CASSPQGWYGYTF. In DNA, the CDR3 is TGTGCCAGCAGCCCCCAGGGGTGGTATGGCTACACCTTC.

V usage is TRBV4-1 and J usage is TRBJ1-2; possible D gene TRBD1, 5 bases. This CDR3 spans 14 amino acids. The V and J ends lost 0 bases and 7 bases respectively, with 12 bases between them. The germline gives CDR1 MGHRA, CDR2 YSYEKL. The CDR3 sequence is CASSQDEKGLGYTF. CDR3 DNA: TGCGCCAGCAGCCAAGATGAAAAGGGGCTTGGCTACACCTTC.

The CDR3 loop is CASSLGAGADTQYF. DNA of the CDR3: TGTGCCAGCAGTTTAGGGGCAGGGGCAGATACGCAGTATTTT. The chain joins TRBV27 to TRBJ2-3; D may be TRBD1 (6 bases). Germline CDR1 and CDR2: MNHEY and SMNVEV (reference sequence). V was pared by 2 bases and J by 4 bases, with 10 bases between. The CDR3 runs to 14 residues.

The chain links TRBV27 to TRBJ1-1; D is possibly TRBD1 (5 bases). The V and J ends lost 1 base and 6 bases respectively, with 9 bases between them. From germline, CDR1 is MNHEY and CDR2 SMNVEV (reference sequence). The CDR3 is 13 residues long. The CDR3 loop reads CASSLYRGSEAFF. DNA for the CDR3: TGTGCCAGCAGTTTATACCGGGGGTCTGAAGCTTTCTTT.

The chain uses TRBV15 and TRBJ1-5; 8 bases agree with TRBD1. The CDR3 is made up of 16 amino acids. J gave up 5 bases and V 3 bases, and 9 bases lay outside the gene matches. Germline CDR1 reads LNHNV; CDR2 reads YYDKDF (reference sequence). The CDR3 DNA reads TGTGCCACCAGCAGCCGCCAGGGGGCGCGGGATCAGCCCCAGCATTTT. The encoded protein is CATSSRQGARDQPQHF.

J is TRBJ2-5 and V is TRBV9; the D gene is possibly TRBD1 (5 bases). V was trimmed by 0 bases and J by 5 bases, leaving 8 bases between them. Looked up from germline, CDR1 is SGDLS and CDR2 is YYNGEE. The CDR3 loop spans 13 amino acids. The CDR3: CASSVEAGETQYF. In DNA, the CDR3 is TGTGCCAGCAGCGTAGAGGCAGGGGAGACCCAGTACTTC.

The chain couples TRBV7-2 to TRBJ2-1; the match to TRBD2 covers 7 bases. Germline V gene lookup returns CDR1 SGHTA and CDR2 FQGNSA. The CDR3 loop spans 15 amino acids. The J segment lost 3 bases and the V segment lost 0 bases, leaving 2 bases of the junction unmatched. For the CDR3, the DNA is TGTGCCAGCAGCTTAGCGGCTAGCGGCTACAATGAGCAGTTCTTC. This gives the protein CASSLAASGYNEQFF.

The chain recombines TRBV5-1 with TRBJ2-3, with unresolved D. The germline V gene has CDR1 SGHRS and CDR2 YFSETQ. The CDR3 is 16 amino acids. The V end lost 3 bases, the J end lost 2 bases, and 16 bases lay between the germline ends. This CDR3 is CASSSGPSPATDTQYF. CDR3 in DNA: TGCGCCAGCAGCTCCGGGCCCTCCCCCGCCACAGATACGCAGTATTTT.

The CDR3 DNA reads TGTGCCAGCAGCCCGGACGGTGGAGGAACCTACGAGCAGTACTTC. Protein sequence: CASSPDGGGTYEQYF. The chain uses TRBV6-5 and TRBJ2-7; D might be TRBD2 (5 bases). The CDR3 has 15 amino acids. The germline CDR1 and CDR2 sequences are MNHEY and SVGAGI. V was cut by 6 bases and J by 2 bases, with 17 bases left in between.

The chain has TRBV11-2 and TRBJ2-6, with D possibly being TRBD2 (6 bases). V lost 2 bases to trimming and J lost 4 bases, with 21 bases between them. This CDR3 is built from 19 residues. CDR1 and CDR2 from the germline V gene are SGHAT and FQNNGV. This CDR3 reads CASSLPTGRIMAGANVLTF. The CDR3, as DNA: TGTGCCAGCAGCTTACCGACCGGGAGAATAATGGCCGGGGCCAACGTCCTGACTTTC. Using reference TRBV11-2 and TRBJ2-6 for the parts outside the CDR3, the full variable domain is EAGVAQSPRYKIIEKRQSVAFWCNPISGHATLYWYQQILGQGPKLLIQFQNNGVVDDSQLPKDRFSAERLKGVDSTLKIQPAKLEDSAVYLCASSLPTGRIMAGANVLTFGAGSRLTVL.

V is TRBV20-1 and J is TRBJ2-1; D unresolved. The CDR3 extends over 11 amino acids. Trimming cost V 5 bases and J 3 bases, with 5 bases left between them. The germline gives CDR1 DFQATT, CDR2 SNEGSKA (reference sequence). As DNA, the CDR3 is TGCAGTGCTTCTGACTACAATGAGCAGTTCTTC. As protein: CSASDYNEQFF.

The V call is TRBV5-5, the J call TRBJ2-7; 12 bases align to TRBD2. Germline V gives CDR1 SGHKS, CDR2 YYEKEE (reference sequence). The J segment lost 4 bases and the V segment lost 6 bases, leaving 5 bases of the junction unmatched. CDR3 length: 14 amino acids. CDR3 coding DNA: TGTGCCAGCACCTATGGACTAGCGGGGTACGAGCAGTACGTC. Its translation: CASTYGLAGYEQYV.

CDR3 DNA sequence: TGCGCCAGCAGCCAAGATGCGGCACTAGCGGGAGGACACTACTCCTACAATGAGCAGTTCTTC. It encodes CASSQDAALAGGHYSYNEQFF. The V and J genes are TRBV4-3 and TRBJ2-1, with 12 bases identical to TRBD2. CDR3 size: 21 residues. Trimming cost V 0 bases and J 0 bases; bases outside gene matches: 12. CDR1 LGHNA and CDR2 YSLEER come from the germline V gene.

In this sample, this clone turned up once. CDR3 loop: CASSGGQVYNEQFF. Here the CDR3 DNA reads TGTGCCAGCAGCGGCGGACAGGTTTACAATGAGCAGTTCTTC. The chain joins TRBV9 to TRBJ2-1, with TRBD1 identical over 7 bases. Germline V gene data show CDR1 as SGDLS and CDR2 as YYNGEE. This CDR3 has 14 amino acids. Unmatched junction bases numbered 4, after V lost 3 bases and J lost 4 bases.

This clone was observed once. V gene TRBV2 combines with J gene TRBJ2-7, with TRBD2 matching over 10 bases. CDR3 length: 14 amino acids. J was trimmed by 3 bases and V by 2 bases; bases with no gene match: 1. In germline, CDR1 is SNHLY, CDR2 FYNNEI. CDR3: CASSEIAGGYEQYF. The CDR3 DNA follows: TGTGCCAGCAGTGAAATAGCGGGAGGCTACGAGCAGTACTTC.

The count of this clone is one. This chain uses TRBV7-2 with TRBJ1-5; D unclear. Trimming cost V 8 bases and J 1 base, with 12 bases left between them. Germline V lookup: CDR1 SGHTA, CDR2 FQGNSA. This CDR3 comprises 14 residues. Here the CDR3 DNA reads TGTGCCAGCTCCGGGCAGGCGAGCAATCAGCCCCAGCATTTT. It encodes CASSGQASNQPQHF.

J is TRBJ1-1 and V is TRBV18; D is perhaps TRBD1 (5 bases). The CDR3 loop spans 13 amino acids. V lost 5 bases to trimming and J lost 4 bases, with 11 bases between them. Germline assignment: CDR1 KGHSH and CDR2 LQKENI. The CDR3 loop is CASSTRDGTEAFF. The CDR3 nucleotides are TGTGCCAGCTCAACTCGGGACGGCACTGAAGCTTTCTTT.

V and J are TRBV27 and TRBJ2-7, with 7 bases that match TRBD2. V shed 6 bases, J shed 0 bases, and the junction held 8 bases outside the gene matches. Looked up from germline, CDR1 is MNHEY and CDR2 is SMNVEV (reference sequence). This CDR3 has 15 amino acids. This CDR3 reads CASRIGAGDSYEQYV. CDR3 in DNA: TGTGCCAGCAGAATCGGGGCGGGGGACTCCTACGAGCAGTACGTC.

The rearrangement links TRBV4-1 to TRBJ1-5; TRBD1 is a possible D gene (6 bases). CDR3 size: 17 residues. CDR1 and CDR2 from the germline V gene are MGHRA and YSYEKL. V gave up 0 bases and J gave up 0 bases, with 12 bases separating them. The CDR3: CASSQEGGGPSNQPQHF. In nucleotides, the CDR3 is TGCGCCAGCAGCCAAGAAGGTGGGGGCCCTAGCAATCAGCCCCAGCATTTT.